These T cell receptor beta chains were read from a single sample in a study of cytomegalovirus exposure and HLA in healthy donors. Generated by immunoSEQ multiplex PCR, the TCRdb table keeps only in-frame clones and is missing some. Of under 250,000 clones listed, over 70% are singletons. Source material: PBMCs. Source of these receptors: a woman aged 55-69 years in good health and CMV-seropositive. Each CDR3 is given with its conserved first and last residue. Each record gives: J gene, V gene, CDR3 protein.

>TRBJ2-7|TRBV2
CASSSMSSYEQYF
>TRBJ2-1|TRBV5-4
CASSFSGTSGRRWQFF
>TRBJ2-1|TRBV11-1
CASSLGLAGATAHNEQFF
>TRBJ1-2|TRBV9
CASSVAVVSNYGYTF
>TRBJ1-4|TRBV9
CASSVSDSFNEKLFF
>TRBJ2-7|TRBV4-1
CASSPYIHRYEQYF
>TRBJ2-7|TRBV5-6
CASSLGQETYEQYF
>TRBJ2-7|TRBV28
CASRQGIYEQYF
>TRBJ2-7|TRBV19
CASSTDSNEQYF
>TRBJ2-7|TRBV5-1
CASSLGGGSYEQYF
>TRBJ2-7|TRBV4-1
CASSQGPGRNLPEQYF
>TRBJ1-1|TRBV18
CASSPPDRVLFF
>TRBJ2-7|TRBV9
CASSPGTGYEQYF
>TRBJ2-7|TRBV5-1
CASSLFPGTYEQYF
>TRBJ2-7|TRBV4-1
CASSQGTDYEQYF
>TRBJ2-2|TRBV18
CASSLTGTANTGELFF
>TRBJ2-1|TRBV9
CASSVVSGYEQFF
>TRBJ1-4|TRBV19
CASSARRTGDEKLFF
>TRBJ2-6|TRBV7-9
CASSYNERGPGANVLTF
>TRBJ1-1|TRBV5-4
CASSPPDRPNTEAFF
>TRBJ2-5|TRBV5-1
CASRPREGLETQYF
>TRBJ2-5|TRBV18
CASSPRDSSLSETQYF
>TRBJ1-1|TRBV2
CASSEVGTGGPKAFF
>TRBJ2-3|TRBV7-3
CASSLQAAYGTDTQYF
>TRBJ1-1|TRBV12-5
CASGTPGQGKNTEAFF
>TRBJ2-7|TRBV11-3
CASSPRDSDEQYF
>TRBJ2-1|TRBV4-1
CASSVGLAGIISYNEQFF
>TRBJ2-3|TRBV6-1
CASTVTSGRGDTQYF
>TRBJ2-7|TRBV27
CASSPTGTYEQYF
>TRBJ2-1|TRBV5-5
CASSLGGSPSNEQFF
>TRBJ2-7|TRBV27
CASSPSTGWLAGVRNPEQYF
>TRBJ2-1|TRBV5-1
CASRTARGSGYNEQFF
>TRBJ1-1|TRBV5-8
CASSLGVPEAFF
>TRBJ2-5|TRBV5-5
CASSSGGSQYF
>TRBJ2-7|TRBV7-9
CASRKTRDSYEQYF
>TRBJ1-4|TRBV6-1
CASSPIRGNEKLFF
>TRBJ1-4|TRBV19
CASSIAQGLELFF
>TRBJ1-2|TRBV29-1
CSVESVMLGYTF
>TRBJ1-2|TRBV18
CASSQQGADYGYTF
>TRBJ2-7|TRBV7-2
CASSLDRVVHEQYF
>TRBJ2-1|TRBV27
CASSSYLGTSGSHEQFF
>TRBJ1-5|TRBV4-1
CASSQDRAGLQPQHF
>TRBJ1-4|TRBV4-1
CASSSTPGTLLTNEKLFF
>TRBJ2-2|TRBV7-9
CASSLLAGVPGELFF
>TRBJ1-1|TRBV5-1
CASRSDRGLNTEAFF
>TRBJ2-3|TRBV5-4
CASRIGQGKADTQYF
>TRBJ1-1|TRBV5-1
CASSLMGTGQMNTEAFF
>TRBJ2-1|TRBV2
CASMRENYNEQFF
>TRBJ1-5|TRBV27
CASSREGRGQPQHF
>TRBJ1-1|TRBV5-4
CASSLWSGFNTEAFF
>TRBJ2-1|TRBV4-2
CASSQKGDPYNEQFF
>TRBJ2-5|TRBV5-1
CASSLVGVGETQYF
>TRBJ2-5|TRBV5-1
CASSLLAGGPLETQYF
>TRBJ2-3|TRBV28
CASIGGSAGVFPDTQYF
>TRBJ2-3|TRBV7-9
CASSLVAGGSTDTQYF
>TRBJ2-6|TRBV5-1
CASSLARDRAGANVLTF
>TRBJ2-3|TRBV5-1
CASSLLAGGTDTQYF
>TRBJ1-1|TRBV7-3
CASSAAGGQLNTEAFF
>TRBJ2-7|TRBV7-6
CASSPSGLASEQYF